This T cell receptor (beta chain) emerged from a study of blood T cell repertoires in COVID-19. Overall study context: Sites across the United States, Italy and Spain contributed samples from acute and convalescent COVID-19. PBMCs, B-cell-depleted T cells, or T cells provided the cDNA or gDNA that made up the material.

This CDR3 is built from 14 residues. The V gene end was trimmed by 5 bases and the J gene end by 2 bases; junction bases not matched to a gene: 4. CDR1 MNHEY and CDR2 SMNVEV come from the germline V gene (reference sequence). Original methodology: Amplification of reference gene primers was used by the study to estimate nucleated cell counts. Sequencing was performed with immunoSEQ multiplex PCR; in TCRdb, only in-frame clones are kept and a portion is missing. V, J and clone size were drawn from that table, and D and trimming were deduced from the DNA. The profile covers approximately 290,000 clones, with roughly 90% appearing a single time and 2.2% taken by the ten largest. One Seattle source followed patients from active infection through their disease course. This clone has only a few counts.

The chain joins TRBV27 to TRBJ2-5; 8 bases fit TRBD1. The sequence came from a woman in her twenties or thirties with COVID-19, enrolled during active disease. The sample comprised peripheral blood. CDR3 residues: CASSPRQGQETQYF. The DNA for the CDR3 is TGTGCCAGCAGTCCCCGACAGGGGCAAGAGACCCAGTACTTC.